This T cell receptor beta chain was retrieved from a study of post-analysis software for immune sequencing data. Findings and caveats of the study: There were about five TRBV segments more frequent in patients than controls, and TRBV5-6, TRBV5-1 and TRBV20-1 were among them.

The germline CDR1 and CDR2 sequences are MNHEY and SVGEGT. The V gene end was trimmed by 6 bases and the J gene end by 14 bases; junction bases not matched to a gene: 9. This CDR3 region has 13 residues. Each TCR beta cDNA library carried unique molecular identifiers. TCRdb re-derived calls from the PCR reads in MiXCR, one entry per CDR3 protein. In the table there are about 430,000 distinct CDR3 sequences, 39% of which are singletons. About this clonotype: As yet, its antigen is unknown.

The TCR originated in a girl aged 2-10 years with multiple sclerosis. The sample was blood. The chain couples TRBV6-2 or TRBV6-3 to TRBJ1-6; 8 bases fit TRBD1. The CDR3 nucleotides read TGTGCCAGCAGCCGCGGACAGGGTCTAACCCTCCACTTT. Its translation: CASSRGQGLTLHF.